A selection of T cell receptor beta chains follows, all from one sample in a study of blood T cell repertoires in COVID-19. Generated by immunoSEQ multiplex PCR, the TCRdb table keeps only in-frame clones and is missing some. The sample contains around 150,000 clones, around 86% of which appear only once. Material: peripheral blood. All receptors derive from a man in his 70s with acute or convalescent COVID-19. Both conserved end residues are part of each CDR3. Fields, in order: V gene, J gene, CDR3 protein.

TRBV6-1	TRBJ2-7	CASSEDEYEQYF
TRBV5-6	TRBJ1-2	CASTRDRDFYGYTF
TRBV25-1	TRBJ2-1	CASSLGAGVGNEQFF
TRBV5-6	TRBJ1-1	CASSLGGAPEAFF
TRBV2	TRBJ1-5	CASKVQVHSNQPQHF
TRBV6-1	TRBJ2-1	CASSENTGVSGRNEQFF
TRBV28	TRBJ2-2	CASTSGTGELFF
TRBV2	TRBJ1-2	CATGTGYGYTF
TRBV5-6	TRBJ2-7	CASSRWRSGPYEQYF
TRBV6-4	TRBJ2-1	CASSDSGGPIRQQFF
TRBV11-2	TRBJ1-5	CASSLGENQPQHF
TRBV5-1	TRBJ2-7	CASSLKTTYEQYF